These T cell receptor beta chains were read from a single sample in a study of shared clonotypes between healthy human individuals. Assay: immunoSEQ multiplex PCR; the TCRdb copy retains only in-frame clones and omits some. The sample yields some 2,000,000 clones, 85% to 95% seen once. The specimen sequenced was naive CD8+ T cells sorted from blood. The receptor source for this set is a young man in good health. The CDR3 runs from the conserved cysteine through the conserved F or W. Fields, in order: D gene, J gene, V gene, clone size, CDR3 DNA, CDR3 protein. D genes are given only for firm matches. Clone size is shown for a subset of rows, as once, few, many or a class of expanded clone.

>.|TRBJ1-1|TRBV19|once
TGTGCCAGTAGTTTCGGACGGTCAATGAACACTGAAGCTTTCTTT
CASSFGRSMNTEAFF
>.|TRBJ2-7|TRBV6-5|.
TGTGCCAGCAGCTATGGGGGGCCCTACGAGCAGTACTTC
CASSYGGPYEQYF
>.|TRBJ1-1|TRBV7-2|.
TGTGCCAGCAGCGAATGGGAAGCTTTCTTT
CASSEWEAFF
>.|TRBJ1-2|TRBV7-9|once
TGTGCCAGCAGCTCGACAGGTCTCCTCTTCTATGGCTACACCTTC
CASSSTGLLFYGYTF
>.|TRBJ2-7|TRBV29-1|.
TGCAGCGCCACGACGGGGGCAAGTGGGGATCACGAGCAGTACTTC
CSATTGASGDHEQYF
>.|TRBJ1-4|TRBV14|once
TGTGCCAGCAGCCCCCCAAGGGGGAATCGTACTAATGAAAAACTGTTTTTT
CASSPPRGNRTNEKLFF
>.|TRBJ1-1|TRBV27|.
TGTGCCAGCAGTTTATTGAGGGGATCCACTGAAGCTTTCTTT
CASSLLRGSTEAFF
>.|TRBJ2-1|TRBV15|.
TGTGCCACCAGCAGGGACCGGGTCTGGCAGTTCTTC
CATSRDRVWQFF
>.|TRBJ2-2|TRBV5-6|.
TGTGCCAGCAGCATTAGCGGCGGGGAGCTGTTTTTT
CASSISGGELFF
>.|TRBJ2-7|TRBV25-1|.
TGTGCCAGCAGTGAACATGGCTATCCGCAGTACTTC
CASSEHGYPQYF
>.|TRBJ1-3|TRBV27|.
TGTGCCAGCAGTTCGGCCAACGCAGGAAACACCATATATTTT
CASSSANAGNTIYF
>.|TRBJ1-2|TRBV27|.
TGTGCCAGCAGTTTAGTCGGGGCGAACTATGGCTACACCTTC
CASSLVGANYGYTF
>TRBD1|TRBJ1-1|TRBV19|once
TGTGCCAGTAAGTGGCAGGGGGCTGCTGTCGAGGCTGAAGCTTTCTTT
CASKWQGAAVEAEAFF
>.|TRBJ2-3|TRBV9|.
TGTGCCAGCAGCCGCGACGGGATCACAGATACGCAGTATTTT
CASSRDGITDTQYF
>.|TRBJ1-1|TRBV4-1|once
TGCGCCAGCAGCCGTCGGACAGAGAACACTGAAGCTTTCTTT
CASSRRTENTEAFF
>TRBD1|TRBJ2-5|TRBV10-2|once
TGCGCCAGCAGTGAGGCGACAGGGGCGCCAGAGACCCAGTACTTC
CASSEATGAPETQYF
>TRBD2|TRBJ2-1|TRBV6-5|.
TGTGCCAGCAGTTACGTAGCGGGAGGGCCGGATGAGCAGTTCTTC
CASSYVAGGPDEQFF
>TRBD2|TRBJ2-7|TRBV6-5|.
TGTGCCAGCAGTTACGAGACTAGCGGGCTCTACGAGCAGTACTTC
CASSYETSGLYEQYF
>.|TRBJ1-1|TRBV4-3|.
TGCGCCAGCAGCCAGATTAATTTGAACACTGAAGCTTTCTTT
CASSQINLNTEAFF
>.|TRBJ1-1|TRBV9|.
TGTGCCAGCAGCGTAGGAGGAACTGAAGCTTTCTTT
CASSVGGTEAFF
>TRBD1|TRBJ1-6|TRBV5-1|.
TGCGCCAGCAGCCTAACAGGGGTTAATTCACCCCTCCACTTT
CASSLTGVNSPLHF
>.|TRBJ2-7|TRBV7-6|.
TGTGCCAGCAGCTTATCAGGGGGGGAATACGAGCAGTACTTC
CASSLSGGEYEQYF
>TRBD1|TRBJ2-7|TRBV5-4|.
TGTGCCAGCAGCTTGAAGGACAGGATCTCCTACGAGCAGTACTTC
CASSLKDRISYEQYF
>.|TRBJ2-7|TRBV2|.
TGTGCCAGCCGGGAAGGTTCCAGGGACATCTACGAGCAGTACTTC
CASREGSRDIYEQYF
>.|TRBJ1-2|TRBV7-6|.
TGTGCCAGCAGCCCGACAGGAAACTATGGCTACACCTTC
CASSPTGNYGYTF
>.|TRBJ2-2|TRBV5-6|.
TGTGCCAGCAGCTTGTCGTCCGTCCTCTACACCGGGGAGCTGTTTTTT
CASSLSSVLYTGELFF
>TRBD2|TRBJ2-7|TRBV9|once
TGTGCCAGCAGCGTAGGGGGCGGGAGGTTCGACGAGCAGTACTTC
CASSVGGGRFDEQYF